A selection of T cell receptor beta chains follows, all from one sample in a study of cytomegalovirus exposure and HLA in healthy donors. Repertoires were generated with immunoSEQ multiplex PCR, while TCRdb's copy carries only in-frame clones and drops some. The table lists 100,000 to 150,000 clones, 80% of them singletons. Specimen: PBMCs. The receptor source for this set is a female donor in good health and CMV-seronegative. Both conserved end residues are part of each CDR3. Rows may omit the clone size; those that give it use once, few, many or a size class.

V gene: TRBV7-2
clone size: .
J gene: TRBJ2-2
CDR3 protein: CASSSPFRGTGELFF

V gene: TRBV7-9
clone size: .
J gene: TRBJ2-3
CDR3 protein: CASSLGLAGVDTQYF

V gene: TRBV30
clone size: once
J gene: TRBJ1-3
CDR3 protein: CAWSRGRAGNTIYF

V gene: TRBV30
clone size: .
J gene: TRBJ2-7
CDR3 protein: CAWRLTGHEQYF

V gene: TRBV10-1
clone size: .
J gene: TRBJ1-2
CDR3 protein: CASSELQGGGYTF

V gene: TRBV29-1
clone size: .
J gene: TRBJ1-1
CDR3 protein: CSVEDPRATEAFF

V gene: TRBV11-2
clone size: few
J gene: TRBJ2-5
CDR3 protein: CACGTSGGLQETQYF

V gene: TRBV5-1
clone size: few
J gene: TRBJ2-1
CDR3 protein: CASSLGGGSYNEQFF

V gene: TRBV5-5
clone size: .
J gene: TRBJ2-7
CDR3 protein: CASSLGYRGEVGQYF

V gene: TRBV18
clone size: .
J gene: TRBJ1-5
CDR3 protein: CASSPSGTGSEQPQHF

V gene: TRBV15
clone size: .
J gene: TRBJ2-1
CDR3 protein: CATSSSGRSYNEQFF

V gene: TRBV6-1
clone size: once
J gene: TRBJ2-7
CDR3 protein: CASSEAGGRGEQYF